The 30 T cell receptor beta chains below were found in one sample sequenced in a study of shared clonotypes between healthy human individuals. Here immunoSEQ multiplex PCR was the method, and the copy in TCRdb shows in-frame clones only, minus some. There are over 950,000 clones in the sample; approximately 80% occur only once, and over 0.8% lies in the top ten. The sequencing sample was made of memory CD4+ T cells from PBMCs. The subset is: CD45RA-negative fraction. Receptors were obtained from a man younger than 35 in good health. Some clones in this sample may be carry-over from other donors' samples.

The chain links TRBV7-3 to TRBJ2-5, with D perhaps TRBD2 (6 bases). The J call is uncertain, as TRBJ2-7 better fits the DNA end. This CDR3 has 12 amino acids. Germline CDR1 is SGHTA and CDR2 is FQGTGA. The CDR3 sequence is CASSLTGDEQYF. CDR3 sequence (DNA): TGTGCCAGCAGCTTGACGGGGGACGAGCAGTACTTC.

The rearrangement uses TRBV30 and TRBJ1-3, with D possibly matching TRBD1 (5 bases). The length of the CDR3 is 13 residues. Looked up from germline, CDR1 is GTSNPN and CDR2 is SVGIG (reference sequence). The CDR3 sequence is CAQGVVSGNTIYF. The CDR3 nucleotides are TGTGCTCAGGGCGTAGTCTCTGGAAACACCATATATTTT.

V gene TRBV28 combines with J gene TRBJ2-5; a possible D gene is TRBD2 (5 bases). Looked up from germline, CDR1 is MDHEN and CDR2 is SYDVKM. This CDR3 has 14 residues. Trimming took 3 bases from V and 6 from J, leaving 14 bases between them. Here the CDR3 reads CASSLALVPKTQYF. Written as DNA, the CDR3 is TGTGCCAGCAGTTTGGCACTAGTCCCAAAGACCCAGTACTTC.

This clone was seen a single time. The CDR3 region is CASRSPPGRQFF. CDR3 coding DNA: TGTGCCAGCAGGTCTCCTCCGGGCCGGCAGTTCTTC. This sequence joins TRBV28 and TRBJ2-1, with D hard to call. V was pared by 6 bases and J by 12 bases, with 15 bases between. The CDR3 is 12 amino acids. Germline V gene sequence: CDR1 MDHEN, CDR2 SYDVKM.

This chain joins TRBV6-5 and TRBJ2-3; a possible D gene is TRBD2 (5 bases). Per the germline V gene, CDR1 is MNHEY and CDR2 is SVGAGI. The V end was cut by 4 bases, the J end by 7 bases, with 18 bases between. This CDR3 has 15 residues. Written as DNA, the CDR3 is TGTGCCAGCAGTTCGAGGGCATCTGGCCGAAATACGCAGTATTTT. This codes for CASSSRASGRNTQYF.

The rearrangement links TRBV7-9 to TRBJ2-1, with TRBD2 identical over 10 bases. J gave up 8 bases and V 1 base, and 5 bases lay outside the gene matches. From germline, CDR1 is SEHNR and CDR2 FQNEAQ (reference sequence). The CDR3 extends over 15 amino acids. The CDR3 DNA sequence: TGTGCCAGCAGCTTAGGTCTAGCGGGAGATGATGAGCAGTTCTTC. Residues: CASSLGLAGDDEQFF.

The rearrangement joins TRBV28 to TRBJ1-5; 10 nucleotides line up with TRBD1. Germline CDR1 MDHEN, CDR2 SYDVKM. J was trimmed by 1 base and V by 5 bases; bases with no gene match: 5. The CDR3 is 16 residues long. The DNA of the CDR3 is TGTGCCAGCAGTCTACGGACAGGGGGGAGCAATCAGCCCCAGCATTTT. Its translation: CASSLRTGGSNQPQHF.

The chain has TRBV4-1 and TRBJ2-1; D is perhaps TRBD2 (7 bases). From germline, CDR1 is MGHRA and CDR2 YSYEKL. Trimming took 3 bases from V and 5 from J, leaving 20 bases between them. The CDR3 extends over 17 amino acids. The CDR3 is CASSQGLGSGGHNEQFF. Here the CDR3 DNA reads TGCGCCAGCAGCCAGGGATTGGGTTCGGGGGGCCACAATGAGCAGTTCTTC.

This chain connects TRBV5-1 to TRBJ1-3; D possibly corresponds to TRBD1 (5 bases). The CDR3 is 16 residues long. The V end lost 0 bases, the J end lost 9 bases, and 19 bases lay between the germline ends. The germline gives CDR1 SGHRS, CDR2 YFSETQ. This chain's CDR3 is CASSLDGTGLVGTIYF. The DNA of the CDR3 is TGCGCCAGCAGCTTGGATGGGACCGGGTTGGTTGGCACCATATATTTT.

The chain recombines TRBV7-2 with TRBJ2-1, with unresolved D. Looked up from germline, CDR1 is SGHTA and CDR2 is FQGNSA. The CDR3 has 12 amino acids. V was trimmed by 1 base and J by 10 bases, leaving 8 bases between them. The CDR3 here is CASSLDPVEQFF. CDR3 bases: TGTGCCAGCAGCTTAGATCCCGTAGAGCAGTTCTTC.

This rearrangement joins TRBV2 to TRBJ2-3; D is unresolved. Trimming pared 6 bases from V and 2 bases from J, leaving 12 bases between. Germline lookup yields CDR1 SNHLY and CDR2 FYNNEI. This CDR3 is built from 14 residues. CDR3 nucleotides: TGTGCCAGCAGCTGGGCTGGCCCCACAGATACGCAGTATTTT. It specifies CASSWAGPTDTQYF.

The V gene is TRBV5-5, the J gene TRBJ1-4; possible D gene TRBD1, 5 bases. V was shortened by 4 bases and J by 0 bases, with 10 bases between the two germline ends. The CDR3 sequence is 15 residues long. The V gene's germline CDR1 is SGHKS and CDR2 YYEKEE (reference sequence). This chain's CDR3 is CASSPGFTTNEKLFF. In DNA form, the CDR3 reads TGTGCCAGCAGCCCAGGGTTTACAACTAATGAAAAACTGTTTTTT.

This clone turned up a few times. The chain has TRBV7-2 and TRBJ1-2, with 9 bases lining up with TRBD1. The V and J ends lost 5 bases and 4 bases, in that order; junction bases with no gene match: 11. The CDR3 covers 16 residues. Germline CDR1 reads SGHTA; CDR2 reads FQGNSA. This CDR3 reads CASSPDRGARGYGYTF. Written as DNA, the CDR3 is TGTGCCAGCAGCCCCGACAGGGGGGCGCGGGGCTATGGCTACACCTTC.

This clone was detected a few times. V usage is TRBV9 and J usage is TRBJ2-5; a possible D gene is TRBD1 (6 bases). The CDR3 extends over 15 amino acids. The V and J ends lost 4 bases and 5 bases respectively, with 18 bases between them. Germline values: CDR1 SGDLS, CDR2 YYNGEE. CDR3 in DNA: TGTGCCAGCAGCCCCCGGACAGCGAGTGGTGAGACCCAGTACTTC. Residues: CASSPRTASGETQYF. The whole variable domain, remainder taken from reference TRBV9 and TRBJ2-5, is DSGVTQTPKHLITATGQRVTLRCSPRSGDLSVYWYQQSLDQGLQFLIQYYNGEERAKGNILERFSAQQFPDLHSELNLSSLELGDSALYFCASSPRTASGETQYFGPGTRLLVL.

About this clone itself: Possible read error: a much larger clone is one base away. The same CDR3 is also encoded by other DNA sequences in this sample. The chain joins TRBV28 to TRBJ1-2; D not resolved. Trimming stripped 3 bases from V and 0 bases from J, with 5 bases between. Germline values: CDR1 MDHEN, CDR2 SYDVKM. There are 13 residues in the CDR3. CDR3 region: CASSFRANYGYTF. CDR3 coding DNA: TGTGCCAGCAGTTTCAGAGCTAACTATGGCTACACCTTC.

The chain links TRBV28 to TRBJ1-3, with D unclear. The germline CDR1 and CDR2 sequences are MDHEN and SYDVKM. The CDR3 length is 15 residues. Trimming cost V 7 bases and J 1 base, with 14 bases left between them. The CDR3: CASNDFEGSGNTIYF. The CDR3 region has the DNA TGTGCCAGCAACGACTTCGAGGGTTCTGGAAACACCATATATTTT.

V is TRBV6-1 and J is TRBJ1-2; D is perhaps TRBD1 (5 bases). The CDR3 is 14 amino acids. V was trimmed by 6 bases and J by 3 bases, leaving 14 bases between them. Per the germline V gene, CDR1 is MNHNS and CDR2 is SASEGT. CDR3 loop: CASSRGEEYYGYTF. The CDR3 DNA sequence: TGTGCCAGCAGCCGGGGGGAGGAGTACTATGGCTACACCTTC.

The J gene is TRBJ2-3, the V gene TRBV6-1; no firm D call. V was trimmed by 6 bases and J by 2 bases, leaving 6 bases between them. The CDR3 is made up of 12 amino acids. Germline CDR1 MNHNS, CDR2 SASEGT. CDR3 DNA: TGTGCCAGCAGCCCCCCCACAGATACGCAGTATTTT. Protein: CASSPPTDTQYF.

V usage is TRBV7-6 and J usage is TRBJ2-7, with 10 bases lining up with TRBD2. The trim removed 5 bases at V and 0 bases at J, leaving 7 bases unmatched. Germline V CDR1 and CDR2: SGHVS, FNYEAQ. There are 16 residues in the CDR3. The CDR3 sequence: CASSPGLADHSYEQYF. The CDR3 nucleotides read TGTGCCAGCAGCCCCGGACTAGCGGACCACTCCTACGAGCAGTACTTC.

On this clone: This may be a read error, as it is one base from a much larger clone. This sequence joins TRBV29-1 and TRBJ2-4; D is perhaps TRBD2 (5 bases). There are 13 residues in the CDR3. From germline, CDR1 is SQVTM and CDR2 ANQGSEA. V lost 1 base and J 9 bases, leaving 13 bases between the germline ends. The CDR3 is CSVEGPRASIQYF. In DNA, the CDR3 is TGCAGCGTTGAAGGACCGCGGGCCAGCATTCAGTACTTC. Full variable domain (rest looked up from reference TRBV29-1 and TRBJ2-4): SAVISQKPSRDICQRGTSLTIQCQVDSQVTMMFWYRQQPGQSLTLIATANQGSEATYESGFVIDKFPISRPNLTFSTLTVSNMSPEDSSIYLCSVEGPRASIQYFGAGTRLSVL.

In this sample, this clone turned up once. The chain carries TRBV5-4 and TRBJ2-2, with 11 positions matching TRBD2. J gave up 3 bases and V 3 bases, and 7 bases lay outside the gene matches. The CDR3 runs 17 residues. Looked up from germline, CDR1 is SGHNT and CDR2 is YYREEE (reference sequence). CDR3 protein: CASSSPTSGSYTGELFF. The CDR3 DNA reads TGTGCCAGCAGCTCACCAACTAGCGGGAGTTACACCGGGGAGCTGTTTTTT.

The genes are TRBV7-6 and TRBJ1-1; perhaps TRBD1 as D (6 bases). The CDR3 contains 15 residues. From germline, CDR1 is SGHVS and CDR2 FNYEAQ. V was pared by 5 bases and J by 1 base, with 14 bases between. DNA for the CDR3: TGTGCCAGCAGCCAGGGGCAGGGGAGGAACACTGAAGCTTTCTTT. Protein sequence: CASSQGQGRNTEAFF.

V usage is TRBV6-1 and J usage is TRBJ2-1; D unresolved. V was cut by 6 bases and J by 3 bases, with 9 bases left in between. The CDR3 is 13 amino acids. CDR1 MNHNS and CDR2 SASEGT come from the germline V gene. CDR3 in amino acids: CASRPTNYNEQFF. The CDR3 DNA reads TGTGCCAGCAGACCGACAAACTACAATGAGCAGTTCTTC.

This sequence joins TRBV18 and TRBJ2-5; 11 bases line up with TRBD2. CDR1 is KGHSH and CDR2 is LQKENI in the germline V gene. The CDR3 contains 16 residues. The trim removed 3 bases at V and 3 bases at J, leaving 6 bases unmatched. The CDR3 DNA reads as TGTGCCAGCTCACCCCGGACTAGCGGGTCAAAAGAGACCCAGTACTTC. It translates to CASSPRTSGSKETQYF.

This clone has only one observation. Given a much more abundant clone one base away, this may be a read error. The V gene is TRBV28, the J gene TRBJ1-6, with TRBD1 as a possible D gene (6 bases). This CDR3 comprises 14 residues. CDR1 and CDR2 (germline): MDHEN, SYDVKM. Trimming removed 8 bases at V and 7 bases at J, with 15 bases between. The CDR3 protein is CASRPGALNSPLHF. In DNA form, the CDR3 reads TGTGCCAGCCGTCCGGGGGCCTTGAATTCACCCCTCCACTTT. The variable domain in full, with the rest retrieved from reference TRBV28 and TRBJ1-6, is DVKVTQSSRYLVKRTGEKVFLECVQDMDHENMFWYRQDPGLGLRLIYFSYDVKMKEKGDIPEGYSVSREKKERFSLILESASTNQTSMYLCASRPGALNSPLHFGNGTRLTVT.

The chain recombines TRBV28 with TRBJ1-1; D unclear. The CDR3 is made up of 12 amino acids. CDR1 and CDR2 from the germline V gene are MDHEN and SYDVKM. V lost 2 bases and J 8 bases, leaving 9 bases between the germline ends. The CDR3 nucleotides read TGTGCCAGCAGTTTACACTGGAGGGAAGCTTTCTTT. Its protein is CASSLHWREAFF.

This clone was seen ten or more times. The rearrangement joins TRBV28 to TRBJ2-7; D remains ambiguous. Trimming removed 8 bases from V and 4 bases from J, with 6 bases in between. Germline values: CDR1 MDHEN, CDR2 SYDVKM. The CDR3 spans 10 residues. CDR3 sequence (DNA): TGTGCCAGCGCCAGATACGAGCAGTACTTC. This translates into CASARYEQYF.

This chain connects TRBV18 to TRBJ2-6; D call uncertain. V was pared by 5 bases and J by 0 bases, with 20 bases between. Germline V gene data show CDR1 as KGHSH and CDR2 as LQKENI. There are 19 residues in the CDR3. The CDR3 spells CASSGVRKPVNSGANVLTF. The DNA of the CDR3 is TGTGCCAGCTCAGGGGTGAGAAAACCCGTAAACTCTGGGGCCAACGTCCTGACTTTC.

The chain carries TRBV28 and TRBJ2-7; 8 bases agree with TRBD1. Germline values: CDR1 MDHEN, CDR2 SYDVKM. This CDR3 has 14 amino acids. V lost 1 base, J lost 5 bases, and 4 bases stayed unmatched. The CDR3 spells CASSLFGTGDEQYF. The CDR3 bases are TGTGCCAGCAGTTTATTCGGGACAGGAGACGAGCAGTACTTC.

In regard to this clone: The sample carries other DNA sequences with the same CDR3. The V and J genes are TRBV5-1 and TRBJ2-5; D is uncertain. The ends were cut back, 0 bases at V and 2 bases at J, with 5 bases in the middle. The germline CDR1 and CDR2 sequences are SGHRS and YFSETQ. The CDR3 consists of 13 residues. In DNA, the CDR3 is TGCGCCAGCAGCTTGGTAGTTCAAGAGACCCAGTACTTC. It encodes CASSLVVQETQYF.